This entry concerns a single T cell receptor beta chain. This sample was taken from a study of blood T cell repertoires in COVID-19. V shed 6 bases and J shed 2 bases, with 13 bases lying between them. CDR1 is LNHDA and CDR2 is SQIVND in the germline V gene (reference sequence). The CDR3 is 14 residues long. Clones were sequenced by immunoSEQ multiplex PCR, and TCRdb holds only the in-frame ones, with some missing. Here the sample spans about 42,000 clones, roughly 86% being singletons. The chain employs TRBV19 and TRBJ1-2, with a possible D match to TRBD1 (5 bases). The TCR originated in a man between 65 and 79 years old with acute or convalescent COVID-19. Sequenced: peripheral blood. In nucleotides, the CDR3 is TGTGCCAGTAGCCCCGGCAGGGTAAACTATGGCTACACCTTC. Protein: CASSPGRVNYGYTF.